Presented here are 15 T cell receptor beta chains from one specimen sequenced in a study of T cells in tumors after PD-1 blockade. Generated by immunoSEQ multiplex PCR, the TCRdb table keeps only in-frame clones and is missing some. The sample lists around 34,000 clones; 73% were seen once. Source: PBMCs, taken after anti-PD-1 treatment. Receptors were obtained from a human donor with basal cell carcinoma.

This clone was detected once. The gene calls are TRBV5-1 and TRBJ2-3; TRBD1 is a possible D gene (6 bases). Deletions cut 2 bases from V and 2 bases from J, with 9 bases between. The CDR3 covers 14 residues. Looked up from germline, CDR1 is SGHRS and CDR2 is YFSETQ. The CDR3 sequence is CASSFGGPTDTQYF. The CDR3 DNA follows: TGCGCCAGCAGCTTTGGGGGCCCCACAGATACGCAGTATTTT.

The chain has TRBV19 and TRBJ1-3; D may be TRBD1 (5 bases). The CDR3 spans 16 residues. CDR1 and CDR2 from the germline V gene are LNHDA and SQIVND (reference sequence). Trimming cost V 1 base and J 2 bases, with 12 bases left between them. The CDR3 is CASSIVFREAGNTIYF. As DNA, the CDR3 is TGTGCCAGTAGTATAGTATTCAGGGAGGCTGGAAACACCATATATTTT.

The V and J genes are TRBV10-2 and TRBJ2-7; TRBD2 aligns across 10 bases. CDR3 length equals 17 residues. Germline CDR1 is WSHSY and CDR2 is SAAADI. J gave up 5 bases and V 0 bases, and 10 bases lay outside the gene matches. This CDR3 reads CASSESVGLAGDDEQYF. CDR3 sequence (DNA): TGCGCCAGCAGTGAGTCGGTCGGGCTAGCGGGAGATGACGAGCAGTACTTC.

The chain is built from TRBV5-1 and TRBJ2-3; the match to TRBD2 covers 11 bases. V gave up 4 bases and J gave up 1 base; unmatched junction bases: 2. Germline V gives CDR1 SGHRS, CDR2 YFSETQ. CDR3 size: 15 residues. The CDR3 sequence: CASSATSGGTDTQYF. The CDR3 DNA sequence: TGCGCCAGCAGCGCGACTAGCGGGGGCACAGATACGCAGTATTTT.

This clone is medium-sized in the sample. The chain recombines TRBV7-2 with TRBJ1-2, with 10 positions matching TRBD1. V lost 6 bases, J lost 7 bases, and 11 bases stayed unmatched. Germline assignment: CDR1 SGHTA and CDR2 FQGNSA. The CDR3 consists of 15 residues. The CDR3 DNA reads as TGTGCCAGCAGGAACCCCGGGACAGGGGCCGGTGGCTACACCTTC. Protein sequence: CASRNPGTGAGGYTF.

V usage is TRBV28 and J usage is TRBJ2-5; D gene uncertain. Germline CDR1 and CDR2: MDHEN and SYDVKM. CDR3 length equals 14 residues. Trimming stripped 6 bases from V and 5 bases from J, with 16 bases between. The CDR3 DNA is TGTGCCAGCAGCCATCCCAATGGACGTGAGACCCAGTACTTC. Its translation is CASSHPNGRETQYF.

The chain uses TRBV6-2 or TRBV6-3 and TRBJ2-1; 11 bases fit TRBD2. CDR3 length equals 11 residues. Trimming at V came to 5 bases and at J to 14 bases, leaving 2 bases not matched to a gene. From germline, CDR1 is MNHEY and CDR2 SVGEGT. In DNA, the CDR3 is TGTGCCAGCAGTCCGGGACTAGCGGAGTTCTTC. Amino acid sequence: CASSPGLAEFF.

CDR3 bases: TGCGCCAGCAGCTTGGGTCCCTTAGCGGGGGCCAACGTCCTGACTTTC. Translation: CASSLGPLAGANVLTF. The chain recombines TRBV5-1 with TRBJ2-6, with TRBD2 as a possible D gene (5 bases). The CDR3 loop spans 16 amino acids. Germline CDR1 and CDR2: SGHRS and YFSETQ. The V end was cut by 0 bases, the J end by 4 bases, with 11 bases between.

Of note for this clone: In the same sample, other DNA sequences code for this CDR3. In DNA form, the CDR3 reads TGTGCCAGCAGTGAAGTGGAGACCCAGTACTTC. This sequence encodes CASSEVETQYF. This sequence joins TRBV6-1 and TRBJ2-5; no clear D. CDR3 length: 11 amino acids. Per germline, CDR1 MNHNS and CDR2 SASEGT. The germline V and J ends were trimmed by 1 base and 5 bases, with 2 bases remaining between them.

The sample holds a few counts of this clone. The chain carries TRBV5-1 and TRBJ1-1, with 7 bases fitting TRBD1. The CDR3 length is 14 residues. The germline V gene encodes CDR1 SGHRS and CDR2 YFSETQ. The V and J ends lost 4 bases and 1 base, in that order; junction bases with no gene match: 4. The CDR3 nucleotides read TGCGCCAGCAGCCCGCAGGGGGAGAACACTGAAGCTTTCTTT. Its translation is CASSPQGENTEAFF. The full variable domain, in which reference TRBV5-1 and TRBJ1-1 provide the parts outside the CDR3, is KAGVTQTPRYLIKTRGQQVTLSCSPISGHRSVSWYQQTPGQGLQFLFEYFSETQRNKGNFPGRFSGRQFSNSRSEMNVSTLELGDSALYLCASSPQGENTEAFFGQGTRLTVV.

This clone came up a few times. The genes are TRBV7-7 and TRBJ2-2; D is perhaps TRBD1 (5 bases). V was pared by 1 base and J by 2 bases, with 8 bases between. Germline CDR1 is SSHAT and CDR2 is FNYEAQ (reference sequence). The CDR3 is 15 residues long. The CDR3: CASSLGGPNTGELFF. CDR3 coding DNA: TGTGCCAGCAGCTTAGGGGGCCCTAACACCGGGGAGCTGTTTTTT.

The chain employs TRBV27 and TRBJ2-2; no definite D call. The CDR3 is 13 amino acids. Germline V gene sequence: CDR1 MNHEY, CDR2 SMNVEV (reference sequence). The V end was cut by 6 bases, the J end by 3 bases, with 8 bases between. Written as DNA, the CDR3 is TGTGCCAGCAGGCCGACCGACACCGGGGAGCTGTTTTTT. Protein product: CASRPTDTGELFF.

V and J are TRBV11-1 and TRBJ2-3; D call uncertain. Trimming removed 5 bases from V and 4 bases from J, with 10 bases in between. Germline lookup yields CDR1 SGHAT and CDR2 FQDESV (reference sequence). This CDR3 contains 13 residues. The CDR3 bases are TGTGCCAGCAGCCACCCGCCGTCAGATACGCAGTATTTT. Protein sequence: CASSHPPSDTQYF. Full variable domain (outside the CDR3, taken from reference TRBV11-1 and TRBJ2-3): EAEVAQSPRYKITEKSQAVAFWCDPISGHATLYWYRQILGQGPELLVQFQDESVVDDSQLPKDRFSAERLKGVDSTLKIQPAELGDSAMYLCASSHPPSDTQYFGPGTRLTVL.

The chain employs TRBV19 and TRBJ2-2; 10 nucleotides agree with TRBD1. CDR1 and CDR2 from the germline V gene are LNHDA and SQIVND (reference sequence). J lost 5 bases, V lost 6 bases, and 9 bases had no gene match. The CDR3 consists of 16 residues. In nucleotides, the CDR3 is TGTGCCAGTAGAACTAGACAGGGGGCGCGGACCGGGGAGCTGTTTTTT. As protein: CASRTRQGARTGELFF.

This rearrangement joins TRBV6-5 to TRBJ1-2; no definite D call. Trimming removed 5 bases from V and 8 bases from J, with 18 bases in between. From germline, CDR1 is MNHEY and CDR2 SVGAGI. This CDR3 contains 14 residues. The CDR3 DNA reads TGTGCCAGCAGTCCCCCCGAAGGAAAGCGCGGCTACACCTTC. Translating it yields CASSPPEGKRGYTF.